Each of the 13 T cell receptor beta chains below was sequenced from the same sample in a study of blood T cell repertoires in COVID-19. Clones were read by immunoSEQ multiplex PCR, and TCRdb kept only the in-frame ones, dropping some. Of roughly 150,000 clones in the sample, approximately 90% were seen once. Material: peripheral blood. These receptors were taken from a man aged 18 to 30 with acute or convalescent COVID-19.

The chain carries TRBV14 and TRBJ1-1; TRBD1 agrees at 9 bases. The CDR3 length is 13 residues. V shed 4 bases, J shed 7 bases, and the junction held 4 bases outside the gene matches. In germline, CDR1 is SGHDN, CDR2 FVKESK. DNA for the CDR3: TGTGCCAGCAGCCTACAGGGGGCGGGTGAAGCTTTCTTT. The encoded protein is CASSLQGAGEAFF.

The DNA for the CDR3 is TGTGCCAGCAGCCACACAGGGGGCACCGGGGAGCTGTTTTTT. This translates into CASSHTGGTGELFF. The chain employs TRBV5-5 and TRBJ2-2, with 8 bases aligning to TRBD1. The CDR3 is made up of 14 amino acids. Germline V gene lookup returns CDR1 SGHKS and CDR2 YYEKEE (reference sequence). V lost 4 bases to trimming and J lost 4 bases; unmatched junction nucleotides: 3.

This sequence joins TRBV6-5 and TRBJ1-1, with a tentative D call TRBD1 (6 bases). Between the trimmed V and J ends, which lost 0 bases and 1 base, there was a span of 12 bases. The CDR3 totals 16 residues. Germline V gene data show CDR1 as MNHEY and CDR2 as SVGAGI. In DNA, the CDR3 is TGTGCCAGCAGTTACTCCCAAGGGGGGGGGAACACTGAAGCTTTCTTT. It is translated as CASSYSQGGGNTEAFF.

The chain combines TRBV30 with TRBJ2-5; 7 nucleotides align to TRBD1. This CDR3 comprises 15 residues. Germline V gene lookup returns CDR1 GTSNPN and CDR2 SVGIG (reference sequence). V lost 5 bases to trimming and J lost 1 base; unmatched junction nucleotides: 10. CDR3 region: CAWSEMGQPQETQYF. The CDR3 DNA follows: TGTGCCTGGTCCGAAATGGGACAGCCCCAAGAGACCCAGTACTTC.

This chain links TRBV30 with TRBJ2-7, with 10 bases identical to TRBD1. The ends lost 3 bases at V and 5 bases at J; junction bases unmatched: 10. This CDR3 region has 15 residues. CDR1 is GTSNPN and CDR2 is SVGIG in the germline V gene (reference sequence). The CDR3 bases are TGTGCCTGGAGGGAGGGACAGGGGATGAAGGACGAGCAGTACTTC. This gives the protein CAWREGQGMKDEQYF. The full variable domain, completed using reference TRBV30 and TRBJ2-7, is SQTIHQWPATLVQPVGSPLSLECTVEGTSNPNLYWYRQAAGRGLQLLFYSVGIGQISSEVPQNLSASRPQDRQFILSSKKLLLSDSGFYLCAWREGQGMKDEQYFGPGTRLTVT.

The genes are TRBV5-1 and TRBJ1-2; D call uncertain. V lost 3 bases to trimming and J lost 2 bases, with 14 bases between them. Germline V gene data show CDR1 as SGHRS and CDR2 as YFSETQ. The CDR3 spans 15 residues. CDR3 DNA: TGCGCCAGCAGCTACCAGAGGGAGAGAAACTATGGCTACACCTTC. As protein: CASSYQRERNYGYTF.

The V call is TRBV5-1, the J call TRBJ2-2; D gene unclear. With 0 bases removed from V and 0 bases from J, the gap between germline ends came to 6 bases. CDR1 SGHRS and CDR2 YFSETQ come from the germline V gene. This CDR3 comprises 15 residues. The CDR3 region is CASSLASSNTGELFF. The CDR3 nucleotides are TGCGCCAGCAGCTTGGCGAGTTCGAACACCGGGGAGCTGTTTTTT.

The V gene is TRBV14, the J gene TRBJ2-1, with TRBD1 matching over 8 bases. The J segment lost 7 bases and the V segment lost 4 bases, leaving 6 bases of the junction unmatched. The CDR3 spans 14 residues. Germline CDR1 is SGHDN and CDR2 is FVKESK. The CDR3 reads CASSPGQGSNEQFF. CDR3 bases: TGTGCCAGCAGCCCCGGACAGGGTTCGAATGAGCAGTTCTTC.

The chain carries TRBV19 and TRBJ1-2; 7 nucleotides match TRBD1. CDR1 and CDR2 (germline): LNHDA, SQIVND (reference sequence). CDR3 size: 15 residues. J gave up 0 bases and V 1 base, and 2 bases lay outside the gene matches. The CDR3 bases are TGTGCCAGTAGTATAGCGACAGGGTCTAACTATGGCTACACCTTC. Protein: CASSIATGSNYGYTF.

The rearrangement uses TRBV29-1 and TRBJ1-1, with D perhaps TRBD1 (5 bases). CDR3 size: 15 residues. Germline CDR1 and CDR2: SQVTM and ANQGSEA. Trimming pared 4 bases from V and 0 bases from J, leaving 15 bases between. The CDR3 DNA reads as TGCAGCGTTGTGATTTCGCGGGGGATGAACACTGAAGCTTTCTTT. Protein: CSVVISRGMNTEAFF.

In this sample, this clone turned up a few times. The V and J genes are TRBV7-9 and TRBJ1-4; perhaps TRBD1 as D (5 bases). Germline CDR1 and CDR2: SEHNR and FQNEAQ (reference sequence). V was cut by 1 base and J by 7 bases, with 16 bases left in between. CDR3 length equals 16 residues. The CDR3 here is CASSLERGQGSEKLFF. CDR3 nucleotide sequence: TGTGCCAGCAGCTTAGAGCGGGGCCAGGGATCTGAAAAACTGTTTTTT.

J is TRBJ1-1 and V is TRBV5-1; 9 nucleotides agree with TRBD1. Germline V gives CDR1 SGHRS, CDR2 YFSETQ. CDR3 length: 15 residues. The ends lost 4 bases at V and 4 bases at J; junction bases unmatched: 8. CDR3 residues: CASSPRQGGVTEAFF. DNA of the CDR3: TGCGCCAGCAGCCCCAGACAGGGGGGGGTCACTGAAGCTTTCTTT.

The J gene is TRBJ1-5, the V gene TRBV20-1, with D possibly TRBD1 on 6 matching bases. Between the trimmed V and J ends, which lost 3 bases and 4 bases, there was a span of 22 bases. The CDR3 covers 17 residues. Germline V gives CDR1 DFQATT, CDR2 SNEGSKA (reference sequence). CDR3 residues: CSASSRGGGLGNQPQHF. For the CDR3, the DNA is TGCAGTGCTAGTAGTAGAGGCGGGGGGCTCGGGAATCAGCCCCAGCATTTT.